This TCR beta chain was found in a study of OX40 agonist ivuxolimab in advanced cancers. Study-level results: With doses of 0.1 to 3.0 mg/kg, CD4+ and CD8+ blood T cells had undergone clonal expansion by week 6. Normalized T-cell clonal expansion was also low in a subset of nonresponders.

Assay used: immunoSEQ multiplex PCR; TCRdb lists only in-frame clones, some missing. The data show some 18,000 clones, 80% to 90% seen once. On this clone: Its cognate antigen is unknown.

J was trimmed by 3 bases and V by 4 bases; bases with no gene match: 1. The germline CDR1 and CDR2 sequences are SGHNT and YYREEE (reference sequence). This CDR3 contains 12 residues. The V gene is TRBV5-4, the J gene TRBJ2-7, with 7 bases aligning to TRBD2. The TCR originated in an adult with an advanced solid tumor such as melanoma, head and neck, liver or kidney cancer. The input for sequencing was CD4+ or CD8+ T cells sorted from blood, taken in a trial of the OX40 agonist ivuxolimab. CDR3 region: CASSPGGYEQYF. The CDR3 region has the DNA TGTGCCAGCAGCCCGGGGGGCTACGAGCAGTACTTC.